This section outlines one T cell receptor beta chain sequence together with its context. This clonotype was detected a few times. It lacks a known antigen. No base quality information exists; no much larger clone differs at one position. The record originates from a study of T cell repertoires in cytomegalovirus infection (dated by TCRdb to about 2019). Some background on the complete study: The HLA type of each donor mattered for the analysis, because public TCR beta signatures pointed to carriage of CMV infection along with the matching HLA type. Study-wide findings and limitations: The ex vivo response was dominated by HLA-C-restricted CMV-specific TCR beta clonotypes, which also provided the single most frequent clonotype in two of eight donors. Cumulative frequency of public TCR beta family members discriminated carriers of CMV infection plus the relevant HLA type in this cohort and an independent 352-donor cohort.

The sample was run on an Illumina HiSeq 1500. Using fastp at Q25 and MiXCR, TCRdb reprocessed the public reads and kept productive beta chains. Each record represents a unique CDR3 protein, reported with the most common genes and DNA among its rows. Within this sample are some 110,000 distinct CDR3 sequences, with 9.5% to 13% of them counted one time only. In total, the top ten clones hold approximately 33% of the sample. Trimming at the junction amounts to 0 bases on V and 5 bases on J, and the germline ends lie 20 bases apart. As encoded in the germline V gene (reference sequence), CDR1 is SGHKS while CDR2 is YYEKEE. The CDR3 spans 17 residues, from the cysteine through the phenylalanine. Only the CDR3 DNA is retained, 51 bases long and in frame from the first base.

The sample taken for sequencing was PBMCs, sequenced either directly or after in vitro stimulation (not recorded which). The sequence was collected from a human donor in good health (CMV status not recorded). Some clones in this sample may be carry-over from other donors' samples. This sequence uses TRBV5-5 and TRBJ2-5; no D gene call is confident. The sequenced DNA: TGTGCCAGCAGCTTGGGGAGAATATCTTTAACGGAGGAGACCCAGTACTTC. Its protein product is CASSLGRISLTEETQYF.